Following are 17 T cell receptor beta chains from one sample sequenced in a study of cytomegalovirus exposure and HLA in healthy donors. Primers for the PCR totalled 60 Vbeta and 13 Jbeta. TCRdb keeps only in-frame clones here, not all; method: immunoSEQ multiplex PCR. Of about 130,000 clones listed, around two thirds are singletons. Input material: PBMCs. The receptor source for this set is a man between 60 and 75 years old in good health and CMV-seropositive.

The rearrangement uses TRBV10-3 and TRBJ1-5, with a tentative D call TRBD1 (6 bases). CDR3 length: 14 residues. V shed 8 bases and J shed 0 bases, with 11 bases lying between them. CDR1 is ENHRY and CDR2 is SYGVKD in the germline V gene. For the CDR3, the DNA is TGTGCCATCGCAGGGGTGAATAGCAATCAGCCCCAGCATTTT. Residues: CAIAGVNSNQPQHF.

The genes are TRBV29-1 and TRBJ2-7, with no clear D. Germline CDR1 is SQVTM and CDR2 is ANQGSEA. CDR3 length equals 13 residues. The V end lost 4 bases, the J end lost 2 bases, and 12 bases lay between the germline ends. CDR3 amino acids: CSVASNRAYEQYF. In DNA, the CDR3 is TGCAGCGTTGCGTCAAACAGAGCCTACGAGCAGTACTTC.

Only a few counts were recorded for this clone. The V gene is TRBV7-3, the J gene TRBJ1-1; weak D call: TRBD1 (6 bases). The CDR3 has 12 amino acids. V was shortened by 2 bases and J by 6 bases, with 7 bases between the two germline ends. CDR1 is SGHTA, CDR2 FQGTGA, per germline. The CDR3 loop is CASSLGGAEAFF. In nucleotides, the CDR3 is TGTGCCAGCAGCTTAGGGGGCGCTGAAGCTTTCTTT.

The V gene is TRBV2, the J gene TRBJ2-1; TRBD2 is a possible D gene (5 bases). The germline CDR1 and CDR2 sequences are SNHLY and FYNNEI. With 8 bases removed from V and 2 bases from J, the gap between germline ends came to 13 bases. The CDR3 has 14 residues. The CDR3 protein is CASQRLHPYNEQFF. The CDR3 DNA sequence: TGTGCCAGCCAAAGACTACACCCCTACAATGAGCAGTTCTTC. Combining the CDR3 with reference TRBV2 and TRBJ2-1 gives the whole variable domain EPEVTQTPSHQVTQMGQEVILRCVPISNHLYFYWYRQILGQKVEFLVSFYNNEISEKSEIFDDQFSVERPDGSNFTLKIRSTKLEDSAMYFCASQRLHPYNEQFFGPGTRLTVL.

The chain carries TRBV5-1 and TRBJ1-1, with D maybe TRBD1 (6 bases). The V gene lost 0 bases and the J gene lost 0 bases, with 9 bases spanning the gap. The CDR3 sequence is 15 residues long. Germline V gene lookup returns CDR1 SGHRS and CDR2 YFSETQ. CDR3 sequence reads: CASSLARTVNTEAFF. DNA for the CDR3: TGCGCCAGCAGCTTGGCCCGGACAGTGAACACTGAAGCTTTCTTT.

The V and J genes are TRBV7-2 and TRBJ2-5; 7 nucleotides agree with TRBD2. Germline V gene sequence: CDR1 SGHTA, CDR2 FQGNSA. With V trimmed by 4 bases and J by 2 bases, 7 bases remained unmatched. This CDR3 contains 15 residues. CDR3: CASSSSSGGQETQYF. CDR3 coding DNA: TGTGCCAGCAGCTCATCGTCGGGGGGTCAAGAGACCCAGTACTTC. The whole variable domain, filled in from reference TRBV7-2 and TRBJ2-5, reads GAGVSQSPSNKVTEKGKDVELRCDPISGHTALYWYRQSLGQGLEFLIYFQGNSAPDKSGLPSDRFSAERTGGSVSTLTIQRTQQEDSAVYLCASSSSSGGQETQYFGPGTRLLVL.

CDR3 DNA: TGTGCCAGCAGTCCTACAGGGCCCCATAATTCACCCCTCCACTTT. Translating gives CASSPTGPHNSPLHF. The chain employs TRBV28 and TRBJ1-6; D might be TRBD1 (6 bases). In germline, CDR1 is MDHEN, CDR2 SYDVKM. Trimming took 5 bases from V and 5 from J, leaving 13 bases between them. This CDR3 contains 15 residues. Together with reference TRBV28 and TRBJ1-6, the CDR3 gives the full variable domain: DVKVTQSSRYLVKRTGEKVFLECVQDMDHENMFWYRQDPGLGLRLIYFSYDVKMKEKGDIPEGYSVSREKKERFSLILESASTNQTSMYLCASSPTGPHNSPLHFGNGTRLTVT.

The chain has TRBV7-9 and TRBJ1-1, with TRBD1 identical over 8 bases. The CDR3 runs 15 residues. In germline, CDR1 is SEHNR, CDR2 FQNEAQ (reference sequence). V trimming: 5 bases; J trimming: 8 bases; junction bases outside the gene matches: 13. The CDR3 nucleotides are TGTGCCAGCAGCCTTGCAGGGGGCAGCCTCGGGGAAGCTTTCTTT. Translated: CASSLAGGSLGEAFF.

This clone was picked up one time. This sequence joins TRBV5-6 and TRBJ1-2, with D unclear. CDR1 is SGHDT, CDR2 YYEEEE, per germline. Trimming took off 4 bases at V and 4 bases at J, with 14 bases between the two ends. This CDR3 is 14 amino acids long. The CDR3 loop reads CASSPTPGPYGYTF. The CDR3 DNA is TGTGCCAGCAGCCCAACACCTGGTCCCTATGGCTACACCTTC.

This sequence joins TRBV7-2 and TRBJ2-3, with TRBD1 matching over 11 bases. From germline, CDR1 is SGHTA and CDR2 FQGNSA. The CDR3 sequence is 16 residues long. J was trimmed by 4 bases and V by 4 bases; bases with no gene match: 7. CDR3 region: CASSWTGGAPPDTQYF. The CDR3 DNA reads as TGTGCCAGCAGCTGGACAGGGGGCGCCCCCCCAGATACGCAGTATTTT.

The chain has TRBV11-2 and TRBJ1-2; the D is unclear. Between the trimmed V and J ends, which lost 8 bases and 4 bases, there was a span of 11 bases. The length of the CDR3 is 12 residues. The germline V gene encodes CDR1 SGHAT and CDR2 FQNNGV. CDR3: CASYLRGYGYTF. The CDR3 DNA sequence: TGTGCCAGCTACCTACGGGGCTATGGCTACACCTTC.

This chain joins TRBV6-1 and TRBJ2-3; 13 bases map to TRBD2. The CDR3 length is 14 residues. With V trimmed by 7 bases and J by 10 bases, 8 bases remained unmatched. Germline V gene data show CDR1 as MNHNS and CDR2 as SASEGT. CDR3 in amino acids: CASIPGLAGKPQYF. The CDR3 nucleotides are TGTGCCAGCATCCCGGGACTAGCGGGGAAGCCGCAGTATTTT.

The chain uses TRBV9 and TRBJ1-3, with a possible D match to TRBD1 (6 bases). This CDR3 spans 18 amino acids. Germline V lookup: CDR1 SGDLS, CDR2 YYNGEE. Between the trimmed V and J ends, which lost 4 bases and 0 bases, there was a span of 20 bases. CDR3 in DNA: TGTGCCAGCAGCACGTCGGATCGACAGGATCTCTCTGGAAACACCATATATTTT. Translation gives CASSTSDRQDLSGNTIYF.

For the CDR3, the DNA is TGTGCCAGCAGCACTAGCCCCTTAATGGGCTATGGCTACACCTTC. It specifies CASSTSPLMGYGYTF. V gene TRBV5-6 combines with J gene TRBJ1-2; D remains unclear. The V gene lost 4 bases and the J gene lost 4 bases, with 17 bases spanning the gap. The CDR3 runs 15 residues. In germline, CDR1 is SGHDT, CDR2 YYEEEE.

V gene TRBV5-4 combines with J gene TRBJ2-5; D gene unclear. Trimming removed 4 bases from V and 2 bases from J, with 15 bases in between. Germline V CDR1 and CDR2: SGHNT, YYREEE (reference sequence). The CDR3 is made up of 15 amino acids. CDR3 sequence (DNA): TGTGCCAGCAGCCCCGGTTGGGCTCCTCAAGAGACCCAGTACTTC. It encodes CASSPGWAPQETQYF.

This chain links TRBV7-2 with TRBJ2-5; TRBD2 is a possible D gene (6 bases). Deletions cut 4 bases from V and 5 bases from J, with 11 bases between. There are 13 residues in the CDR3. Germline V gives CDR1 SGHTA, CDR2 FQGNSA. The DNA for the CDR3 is TGTGCCAGCAGCTGGGGACTTGCGGAGACCCAGTACTTC. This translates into CASSWGLAETQYF.

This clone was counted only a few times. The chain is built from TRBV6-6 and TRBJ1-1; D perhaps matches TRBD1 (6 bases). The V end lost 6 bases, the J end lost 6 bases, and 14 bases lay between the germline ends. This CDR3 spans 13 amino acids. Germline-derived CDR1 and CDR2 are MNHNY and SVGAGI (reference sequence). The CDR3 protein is CASRKPGEPEAFF. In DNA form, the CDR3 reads TGTGCCAGCAGAAAACCAGGGGAGCCTGAAGCTTTCTTT.